Each of the 20 T cell receptor beta chains below was sequenced from the same sample in a study of control samples from healthy donors and cancer patients. Data came from immunoSEQ multiplex PCR; TCRdb stores just in-frame clones and leaves some out. The sample includes more than 85,000 clones, 88% of them seen just once. The sequenced sample was PBMCs. These receptors were collected from a woman in her fifties or sixties with lung cancer.

In DNA, the CDR3 is TGCAGCGTTGAAGGCCCTGGGGGGGGCTATGGCTACACCTTC. Amino acid sequence: CSVEGPGGGYGYTF. This chain connects TRBV29-1 to TRBJ1-2; TRBD1 is a possible D gene (5 bases). CDR1 and CDR2 (germline): SQVTM, ANQGSEA. The CDR3 loop spans 14 amino acids. The V and J ends lost 1 base and 4 bases respectively, with 13 bases between them.

The V gene is TRBV6-5, the J gene TRBJ1-1; tentatively, D is TRBD1 (5 bases). V was clipped by 7 bases and J by 10 bases, with 22 bases between them. Looked up from germline, CDR1 is MNHEY and CDR2 is SVGAGI. CDR3 size: 14 residues. CDR3 residues: CASISGTLNLRAFF. The CDR3 DNA sequence: TGTGCCAGCATCTCCGGGACCCTCAACCTTCGAGCTTTCTTT.

The rearrangement joins TRBV29-1 to TRBJ1-1; unclear D gene. V lost 4 bases to trimming and J lost 0 bases, with 0 bases between them. Germline CDR1 SQVTM, CDR2 ANQGSEA. This CDR3 is 10 amino acids long. This CDR3 reads CSVVNTEAFF. CDR3 DNA sequence: TGCAGCGTTGTGAACACTGAAGCTTTCTTT.

The genes are TRBV9 and TRBJ2-1; 7 nucleotides align to TRBD2. CDR1 is SGDLS and CDR2 is YYNGEE in the germline V gene. CDR3 length: 15 amino acids. V was clipped by 1 base and J by 3 bases; unmatched bases: 4. The CDR3 sequence is CASSVTAGDYNEQFF. In DNA, the CDR3 is TGTGCCAGCAGCGTAACGGCGGGAGACTACAATGAGCAGTTCTTC.

This clone is a singleton in its sample. The rearrangement joins TRBV5-6 to TRBJ1-6; the D is unclear. V was shortened by 5 bases and J by 7 bases, with 13 bases between the two germline ends. The germline gives CDR1 SGHDT, CDR2 YYEEEE. The CDR3 totals 14 residues. CDR3 sequence (DNA): TGTGCCAGCAGGATTGAGGGTGGGAATTCACCCCTCCACTTT. Translation: CASRIEGGNSPLHF.

A single count supports this clone. The chain joins TRBV24-1 to TRBJ1-1, with D possibly being TRBD1 (6 bases). Germline V CDR1 and CDR2: KGHDR, SFDVKD. There are 13 residues in the CDR3. V was cut by 1 base and J by 8 bases, with 10 bases left in between. Written as DNA, the CDR3 is TGTGCCACCAGTGATTTTGGGGGGCGGGAAGCTTTCTTT. Translated: CATSDFGGREAFF.

V usage is TRBV27 and J usage is TRBJ2-7; 11 nucleotides line up with TRBD1. Per the germline V gene, CDR1 is MNHEY and CDR2 is SMNVEV (reference sequence). With V trimmed by 6 bases and J by 7 bases, 11 bases remained unmatched. This CDR3 is built from 15 residues. The CDR3 reads CASRAGTGGSYEQYF. Here the CDR3 DNA reads TGTGCCAGCAGGGCCGGGACAGGGGGTTCTTATGAGCAGTACTTC.

Worth noting for this clone: Sequence at one end of the junction differs from germline and may be a read error. This chain uses TRBV7-7 with TRBJ2-1; perhaps TRBD1 as D (7 bases). The CDR3 is 15 residues long. From germline, CDR1 is SSHAT and CDR2 FNYEAQ (reference sequence). This chain's CDR3 is CASSLGGGTDNEQFF. In DNA, the CDR3 is TGTGCTAGCAGCTTAGGTGGGGGGACAGACAATGAGCAGTTCTTC. The entire variable domain, with the rest obtained from reference TRBV7-7 and TRBJ2-1, is as follows: GAGVSQSPRYKVTKRGQDVTLRCDPISSHATLYWYQQALGQGPEFLTYFNYEAQPDKSGLPSDRFSAERPEGSISTLTIQRTEQRDSAMYRCASSLGGGTDNEQFFGPGTRLTVL.

The J gene is TRBJ1-2, the V gene TRBV2, with 8 nucleotides matching TRBD1. V was clipped by 7 bases and J by 3 bases; unmatched bases: 7. From germline, CDR1 is SNHLY and CDR2 FYNNEI. This CDR3 has 14 amino acids. The CDR3 sequence: CASNRDRIYYGYTF. CDR3 nucleotides: TGTGCCAGCAACAGGGACAGGATTTACTATGGCTACACCTTC.

The chain joins TRBV27 to TRBJ2-5; 8 bases are shared with TRBD1. This CDR3 is 14 amino acids long. V shed 6 bases and J 4 bases; nucleotides not matched to a gene: 7. Per germline, CDR1 MNHEY and CDR2 SMNVEV (reference sequence). The CDR3 loop reads CASRLQGVGETQYF. DNA of the CDR3: TGTGCCAGCAGGTTACAGGGGGTAGGAGAGACCCAGTACTTC.

The V gene is TRBV28, the J gene TRBJ1-5, with D hard to call. Germline CDR1 is MDHEN and CDR2 is SYDVKM. Trimming stripped 6 bases from V and 7 bases from J, with 7 bases between. The CDR3 is 11 residues long. The CDR3 nucleotides read TGTGCCAGCAGCGGGAGGCAGCCCCAGCATTTT. This sequence encodes CASSGRQPQHF.

This clone was counted only a few times. The V call is TRBV3-1 (or the pseudogene TRBV3-2), the J call TRBJ1-6, with D possibly TRBD1 on 5 matching bases. CDR3 length: 12 amino acids. V was cut by 1 base and J by 10 bases, with 5 bases left in between. Per the germline V gene, CDR1 is LGHDT and CDR2 is YNNKEL (reference sequence). The CDR3 sequence is CASSQGGSPLHF. DNA of the CDR3: TGTGCCAGCAGCCAAGGGGGCTCACCCCTCCACTTT.

The chain joins TRBV6-1 to TRBJ1-5; maybe TRBD1 (5 bases). The CDR3 has 13 amino acids. The V end was cut by 3 bases, the J end by 5 bases, with 8 bases between. CDR1 and CDR2 (germline): MNHNS, SASEGT. The DNA for the CDR3 is TGTGCCAGCAGTGAGACAGAATATCAGCCCCAGCATTTT. Protein: CASSETEYQPQHF.

This clone was detected once. The V gene is TRBV6-5, the J gene TRBJ2-1; no firm D call. Germline CDR1 is MNHEY and CDR2 is SVGAGI. The ends were cut back, 6 bases at V and 0 bases at J, with 12 bases in the middle. The CDR3 is 15 residues long. DNA of the CDR3: TGTGCCAGCAGCACGAGAGGCAACTCCTACAATGAGCAGTTCTTC. Translating gives CASSTRGNSYNEQFF.

The gene calls are TRBV19 and TRBJ2-3, with 9 bases matching TRBD1. Germline V lookup: CDR1 LNHDA, CDR2 SQIVND (reference sequence). The CDR3 sequence is 15 residues long. Trimming cost V 6 bases and J 0 bases; bases outside gene matches: 4. CDR3 in DNA: TGTGCCAGTAGCCACGGACAGGGGAGCACAGATACGCAGTATTTT. As protein: CASSHGQGSTDTQYF.

The V gene is TRBV11-1, the J gene TRBJ2-1, with TRBD2 as a possible D gene (6 bases). Deletions cut 3 bases from V and 15 bases from J, with 18 bases between. In germline, CDR1 is SGHAT, CDR2 FQDESV (reference sequence). The CDR3 length is 13 residues. The CDR3 nucleotides read TGTGCCAGCAGCTTGCGAGGGGCAGACGGGGGGTTCTTC. Translation: CASSLRGADGGFF.

Points on this clone: The junction and the germline gene differ at one end; a read error may be behind it. The chain has TRBV7-3 and TRBJ2-5; possible D gene TRBD1, 6 bases. The germline V gene encodes CDR1 SGHTA and CDR2 FQGTGA. There are 14 residues in the CDR3. In DNA form, the CDR3 reads TGTGCCAACAGCTTAGACGGTGGGGGCGGGACCCAGTACTTC. Translating gives CANSLDGGGGTQYF.

The DNA of the CDR3 is TGCAGCGTTTCCGGGACAGGGCTCTACGAGCAGTACTTC. As protein: CSVSGTGLYEQYF. The chain combines TRBV29-1 with TRBJ2-7, with TRBD1 identical over 9 bases. Germline values: CDR1 SQVTM, CDR2 ANQGSEA. V trimming: 5 bases; J trimming: 3 bases; junction bases outside the gene matches: 5. CDR3 length: 13 residues.

The chain joins TRBV7-6 to TRBJ2-2; TRBD1 agrees at 12 bases. This CDR3 contains 16 residues. Trimming took 3 bases from V and 10 from J; bases not matched to a gene: 9. Looked up from germline, CDR1 is SGHVS and CDR2 is FNYEAQ. The CDR3 DNA sequence: TGTGCCAGCAGCTTCCCGGGACAGGGGGCTGAGGAGGAGCTGTTTTTT. Its translation: CASSFPGQGAEEELFF.

This sequence joins TRBV5-1 and TRBJ2-1, with D uncertain. The CDR3 runs to 13 residues. In germline, CDR1 is SGHRS, CDR2 YFSETQ. The V end lost 4 bases, the J end lost 6 bases, and 11 bases lay between the germline ends. In nucleotides, the CDR3 is TGCGCCAGCAGCCGCTCTGTAGGCAATGAGCAGTTCTTC. As protein: CASSRSVGNEQFF.